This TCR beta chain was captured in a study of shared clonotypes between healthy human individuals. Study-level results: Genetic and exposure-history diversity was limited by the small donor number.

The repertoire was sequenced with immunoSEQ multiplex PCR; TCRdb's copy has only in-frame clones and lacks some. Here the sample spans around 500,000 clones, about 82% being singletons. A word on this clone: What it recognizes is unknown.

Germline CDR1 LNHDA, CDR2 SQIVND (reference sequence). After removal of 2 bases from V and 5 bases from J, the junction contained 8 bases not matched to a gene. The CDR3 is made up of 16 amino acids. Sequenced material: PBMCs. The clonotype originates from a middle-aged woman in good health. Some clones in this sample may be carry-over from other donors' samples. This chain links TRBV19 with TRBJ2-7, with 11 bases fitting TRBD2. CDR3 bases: TGTGCCAGTAGTATATCTTCGGCTAGCGGGAGGAACGAGCAGTACTTC. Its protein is CASSISSASGRNEQYF. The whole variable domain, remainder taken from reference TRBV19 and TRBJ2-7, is DGGITQSPKYLFRKEGQNVTLSCEQNLNHDAMYWYRQDPGQGLRLIYYSQIVNDFQKGDIAEGYSVSREKKESFPLTVTSAQKNPTAFYLCASSISSASGRNEQYFGPGTRLTVT.